This T cell receptor (beta chain) was sequenced for a study of lymphopenia after photon versus proton radiotherapy. General study points: A bigger post-nadir fall in TCR diversity correlated inversely with survival time in deceased patients. Relative stability marked proton patients; photon patients lost diversity and naive cells. After the lymphocyte nadir, photon-treated repertoires showed oligoclonal expansion, especially of CD8+ Temra cells.

A word on this clone: What it binds is not known.

The assay was immunoSEQ multiplex PCR, and TCRdb's table has in-frame clones only and misses some. The sample includes 42,000 or so clones, over 75% of them seen just once. The germline V and J ends were trimmed by 4 bases and 0 bases, with 14 bases remaining between them. The CDR3 spans 16 residues. Germline assignment: CDR1 SGHDT and CDR2 YYEEEE. The source is a woman aged 65 to 85 with pancreatic cancer. This rearrangement joins TRBV5-6 to TRBJ2-1; no reliable D call. Specimen: peripheral blood, collected from a patient treated with proton-based radiotherapy. The CDR3: CASSRSWVNSYNEQFF. CDR3 DNA: TGTGCCAGCAGCCGTAGTTGGGTTAACTCCTACAATGAGCAGTTCTTC.